The 31 T cell receptor beta chains listed next were all sequenced from one sample in a study of blood T cell repertoires in COVID-19 (TCRdb year 2020). Libraries were constructed by the immunoSEQ multiplex PCR assay. As stored in TCRdb, this immuneACCESS dataset retains in-frame rearrangements with V and J assigned. A fraction of the clones does not appear; measured against another copy, unresolved V genes explain less than half of the discrepancy, and the remainder lacks a known reason. The sample includes fewer than 200,000 clones, with approximately 82% observed a single time. 4.4% of the sample rests with the top ten. The sample comprised PBMCs or T cells enriched from blood (not recorded which). The receptor source for this set is a woman in her forties or fifties who had recovered from COVID-19.

The rearrangement links TRBV6-4 to TRBJ2-1, with a tentative D call TRBD2 (5 bases). The V end lost 4 bases, the J end lost 9 bases, and 19 bases lay between the germline ends. The CDR3 covers 15 residues. CDR1 is MRHNA, CDR2 SNTAGT, per germline. The CDR3 DNA reads as TGTGCCAGCAGTGCGGGTCGGGGATATGTCTCTGAGCAGTTCTTC. This encodes CASSAGRGYVSEQFF.

The chain uses TRBV7-2 and TRBJ2-7; 10 nucleotides align to TRBD2. From germline, CDR1 is SGHTA and CDR2 FQGNSA. Trimming took 6 bases from V and 4 from J; bases not matched to a gene: 9. This CDR3 has 15 residues. In DNA, the CDR3 is TGTGCCAGCAGTCAAAGGACTAGCGGACCTTACGAGCAGTACGTC. This sequence encodes CASSQRTSGPYEQYV.

The rearrangement uses TRBV18 and TRBJ1-1; D remains ambiguous. The CDR3 contains 15 residues. Trimming pared 0 bases from V and 7 bases from J, leaving 15 bases between. In germline, CDR1 is KGHSH, CDR2 LQKENI. The CDR3 spells CASSPPTALRGEAFF. In DNA form, the CDR3 reads TGTGCCAGCTCACCACCGACGGCTCTTCGCGGTGAAGCTTTCTTT.

The sample holds many counts of this clone. The chain joins TRBV6-1 to TRBJ1-2; D perhaps matches TRBD1 (5 bases). V lost 1 base, J lost 5 bases, and 14 bases lay in between. The CDR3 totals 15 residues. Germline loops: CDR1 MNHNS, CDR2 SASEGT. The CDR3 reads CASSEDHGSGYGYTF. The CDR3 DNA follows: TGTGCCAGCAGTGAAGACCACGGGTCAGGGTATGGCTACACCTTC.

In this sample, this clone turned up once. The chain combines TRBV29-1 with TRBJ1-4; D possibly corresponds to TRBD1 (5 bases). V lost 7 bases and J lost 6, with 18 bases in between. Per germline, CDR1 SQVTM and CDR2 ANQGSEA. CDR3 length equals 14 residues. The CDR3 nucleotides are TGCAGCGCTGCGGGACTCCCGGAGGATGAAAAACTGTTTTTT. Translated: CSAAGLPEDEKLFF.

The genes are TRBV5-1 and TRBJ1-1, with 8 bases that match TRBD1. The CDR3 spans 15 residues. J was trimmed by 7 bases and V by 3 bases; bases with no gene match: 11. Germline CDR1 SGHRS, CDR2 YFSETQ. Here the CDR3 reads CASSYYARGLGEAFF. The CDR3 DNA sequence: TGCGCCAGCAGCTATTATGCCAGGGGGCTGGGTGAAGCTTTCTTT.

The V gene is TRBV4-1, the J gene TRBJ1-2; D might be TRBD1 (6 bases). Trimming took off 1 base at V and 8 bases at J, with 17 bases between the two ends. The CDR3 is 15 amino acids. Germline CDR1 is MGHRA and CDR2 is YSYEKL. CDR3 loop: CASSQVIRGALGYTF. The CDR3 DNA is TGCGCCAGCAGCCAAGTGATTCGGGGGGCTCTAGGCTACACCTTC.

The V call is TRBV14, the J call TRBJ2-1; maybe TRBD1 (5 bases). V was trimmed by 1 base and J by 0 bases, leaving 13 bases between them. Germline lookup yields CDR1 SGHDN and CDR2 FVKESK. There are 17 residues in the CDR3. The CDR3 sequence: CASSQGYRRFSYNEQFF. The CDR3 coding sequence is TGTGCCAGCAGCCAAGGATACAGGCGCTTCTCCTACAATGAGCAGTTCTTC. Full variable domain (remainder filled in from reference TRBV14 and TRBJ2-1): EAGVTQFPSHSVIEKGQTVTLRCDPISGHDNLYWYRRVMGKEIKFLLHFVKESKQDESGMPNNRFLAERTGGTYSTLKVQPAELEDSGVYFCASSQGYRRFSYNEQFFGPGTRLTVL.

The genes are TRBV9 and TRBJ1-2; 8 bases fit TRBD1. Germline V CDR1 and CDR2: SGDLS, YYNGEE. This CDR3 contains 13 residues. The V and J ends lost 3 bases and 4 bases, in that order; junction bases with no gene match: 2. The CDR3 loop reads CASSAQGAYGYTF. The CDR3 bases are TGTGCCAGCAGCGCGCAGGGGGCCTATGGCTACACCTTC.

The chain joins TRBV5-5 to TRBJ1-2; D is uncertain. The CDR3 sequence is 13 residues long. Germline V lookup: CDR1 SGHKS, CDR2 YYEKEE (reference sequence). The V end was cut by 0 bases, the J end by 4 bases, with 7 bases between. Written as DNA, the CDR3 is TGTGCCAGCAGCTTGGAGGGAGGCTATGGCTACACCTTC. This encodes CASSLEGGYGYTF.

The gene calls are TRBV9 and TRBJ1-5; no definite D call. Germline V gives CDR1 SGDLS, CDR2 YYNGEE. The ends were cut back, 0 bases at V and 0 bases at J, with 7 bases in the middle. The length of the CDR3 is 15 residues. For the CDR3, the DNA is TGTGCCAGCAGCGTAGCTTCGGGTAGCAATCAGCCCCAGCATTTT. Amino acid sequence: CASSVASGSNQPQHF.

The chain recombines TRBV27 with TRBJ1-5; D may be TRBD1 (6 bases). The CDR3 covers 15 residues. The ends were cut back, 4 bases at V and 0 bases at J, with 10 bases in the middle. Per the germline V gene, CDR1 is MNHEY and CDR2 is SMNVEV (reference sequence). CDR3 residues: CASSSRGFSNQPQHF. DNA of the CDR3: TGTGCCAGCAGTTCGAGGGGGTTTAGCAATCAGCCCCAGCATTTT.

The chain is built from TRBV19 and TRBJ2-1, with D possibly TRBD2 on 5 matching bases. Trimming pared 6 bases from V and 3 bases from J, leaving 18 bases between. In germline, CDR1 is LNHDA, CDR2 SQIVND (reference sequence). The CDR3 has 16 amino acids. In DNA form, the CDR3 reads TGTGCCAGTAGCTCCTTCCTTAGCGTTGACTACAATGAGCAGTTCTTC. It codes for CASSSFLSVDYNEQFF.

V gene TRBV7-9 combines with J gene TRBJ1-2, with TRBD1 matching over 7 bases. CDR1 is SEHNR and CDR2 is FQNEAQ in the germline V gene (reference sequence). With 2 bases clipped from V and 7 bases from J, the junction kept 10 bases outside the gene matches. This CDR3 is 15 amino acids long. The CDR3 bases are TGTGCCAGCAGCTTAAAGGGGGCAGGGATCACTGGCTACACCTTC. The encoded protein is CASSLKGAGITGYTF.

The chain has TRBV7-2 and TRBJ2-1; unclear D gene. The CDR3 consists of 14 residues. Germline V gene lookup returns CDR1 SGHTA and CDR2 FQGNSA. Between the trimmed V and J ends, which lost 8 bases and 0 bases, there was a span of 11 bases. CDR3 DNA sequence: TGTGCCAGCGCAATCGTTAGCTCCTACAATGAGCAGTTCTTC. The encoded protein is CASAIVSSYNEQFF.

This rearrangement joins TRBV7-2 to TRBJ1-2; D may be TRBD1 (6 bases). This CDR3 comprises 13 residues. V lost 3 bases, J lost 2 bases, and 7 bases lay in between. Per the germline V gene, CDR1 is SGHTA and CDR2 is FQGNSA. For the CDR3, the DNA is TGTGCCAGCAGCTTCACAGGGAACTATGGCTACACCTTC. This gives the protein CASSFTGNYGYTF.

The chain couples TRBV18 to TRBJ1-5; possibly TRBD1 for D (6 bases). Germline lookup yields CDR1 KGHSH and CDR2 LQKENI. The CDR3 is 14 residues long. V gave up 2 bases and J gave up 7 bases, with 12 bases separating them. CDR3 region: CASSPWGGGQPQHF. The DNA for the CDR3 is TGTGCCAGCTCACCATGGGGGGGCGGCCAGCCCCAGCATTTT.

The sample holds a few counts of this clone. DNA for the CDR3: TGTGCCAGCAGCCCCGGGACAGCTAACTATGGCTACACCTTC. This encodes CASSPGTANYGYTF. This chain uses TRBV7-9 with TRBJ1-2; 7 bases are a match to TRBD1. Germline V gene lookup returns CDR1 SEHNR and CDR2 FQNEAQ (reference sequence). After removal of 5 bases from V and 0 bases from J, the junction contained 3 bases not matched to a gene. The CDR3 extends over 14 amino acids.

V usage is TRBV6-6 and J usage is TRBJ1-5; 7 bases are a match to TRBD1. CDR1 is MNHNY and CDR2 is SVGAGI in the germline V gene (reference sequence). The V gene end was trimmed by 7 bases and the J gene end by 3 bases; junction bases not matched to a gene: 6. The CDR3 covers 14 residues. CDR3 protein: CASTGGQLNQPQHF. As DNA, the CDR3 is TGTGCCAGCACCGGGGGACAGCTCAATCAGCCCCAGCATTTT.

This chain links TRBV29-1 with TRBJ2-2, with D perhaps matching TRBD1 (5 bases). The CDR3 extends over 15 amino acids. Germline-derived CDR1 and CDR2 are SQVTM and ANQGSEA. V was clipped by 0 bases and J by 0 bases, with 8 bases between them. CDR3 in DNA: TGCAGCGTTGAAGATCAGGGCCCGAACACCGGGGAGCTGTTTTTT. As protein: CSVEDQGPNTGELFF.

The genes are TRBV5-1 and TRBJ2-3; 9 bases map to TRBD2. Looked up from germline, CDR1 is SGHRS and CDR2 is YFSETQ. Unmatched junction bases numbered 2, after V lost 4 bases and J lost 5 bases. There are 13 residues in the CDR3. The CDR3 reads CASSEAGGDTQYF. In nucleotides, the CDR3 is TGCGCCAGCAGCGAAGCGGGAGGAGATACGCAGTATTTT.

V gene TRBV3-1 (or the pseudogene TRBV3-2) combines with J gene TRBJ2-1; D is perhaps TRBD1 (5 bases). The CDR3 sequence is 14 residues long. Looked up from germline, CDR1 is LGHDT and CDR2 is YNNKEL (reference sequence). V was cut by 1 base and J by 7 bases, with 11 bases left in between. The CDR3 is CASSQGLSGNEQFF. In nucleotides, the CDR3 is TGTGCCAGCAGCCAAGGGTTATCAGGGAATGAGCAGTTCTTC.

The genes are TRBV13 and TRBJ2-7; D may be TRBD1 (6 bases). Germline V gene lookup returns CDR1 PRHDT and CDR2 FYEKMQ (reference sequence). V lost 5 bases and J 4 bases, leaving 21 bases between the germline ends. This CDR3 contains 16 residues. The chain's CDR3 is CASSGRTAEHWYEQYV. The CDR3 DNA is TGTGCCAGCAGCGGACGGACAGCCGAGCATTGGTACGAGCAGTACGTC.

The rearrangement uses TRBV7-8 and TRBJ1-6; tentative D call: TRBD1 (5 bases). V was clipped by 5 bases and J by 13 bases, with 12 bases between them. The CDR3 loop spans 12 amino acids. Per germline, CDR1 SGHVS and CDR2 FQNEAQ. The CDR3 DNA reads TGTGCCAGCAGCCAAGGATCAGGGCCCCTCCACTTT. Protein product: CASSQGSGPLHF.

J is TRBJ2-5 and V is TRBV27; 10 nucleotides match TRBD2. There are 16 residues in the CDR3. With V trimmed by 5 bases and J by 0 bases, 6 bases remained unmatched. Germline-derived CDR1 and CDR2 are MNHEY and SMNVEV (reference sequence). CDR3 in DNA: TGTGCCAGCAGTACCGGGACTAGCGCGGACCAAGAGACCCAGTACTTC. Amino acid sequence: CASSTGTSADQETQYF.

The chain is built from TRBV6-5 and TRBJ1-2; a possible D gene is TRBD1 (5 bases). Germline V gives CDR1 MNHEY, CDR2 SVGAGI. The CDR3 covers 15 residues. The V end lost 2 bases, the J end lost 7 bases, and 17 bases lay between the germline ends. As DNA, the CDR3 is TGTGCCAGCAGTTACACCGGGGGTCCCCGGGGTGGCTACACCTTC. This sequence encodes CASSYTGGPRGGYTF.

V usage is TRBV27 and J usage is TRBJ2-3; D is possibly TRBD2 (6 bases). This CDR3 region has 15 residues. V lost 2 bases and J lost 6, with 15 bases in between. In germline, CDR1 is MNHEY, CDR2 SMNVEV (reference sequence). The chain's CDR3 is CASSLSGEEPDTQYF. The DNA of the CDR3 is TGTGCCAGCAGTTTAAGTGGGGAGGAGCCGGATACGCAGTATTTT.

J is TRBJ1-1 and V is TRBV29-1; 8 positions agree with TRBD1. The germline CDR1 and CDR2 sequences are SQVTM and ANQGSEA. The CDR3 has 15 amino acids. V lost 8 bases, J lost 4 bases, and 15 bases stayed unmatched. As DNA, the CDR3 is TGCAGCACAGGGGGGCCCTCGGGGTTGGGCACTGAAGCTTTCTTT. It specifies CSTGGPSGLGTEAFF.

This chain joins TRBV7-9 and TRBJ2-3; 8 positions match TRBD1. V shed 3 bases, J shed 4 bases, and the junction held 9 bases outside the gene matches. CDR3 length: 16 residues. Germline V CDR1 and CDR2: SEHNR, FQNEAQ (reference sequence). The CDR3 DNA follows: TGTGCCAGCAGCTTCCAACAGGGGGAAGGCGCAGATACGCAGTATTTT. Translating gives CASSFQQGEGADTQYF.

The genes are TRBV27 and TRBJ2-7; 10 nucleotides line up with TRBD1. Germline-derived CDR1 and CDR2 are MNHEY and SMNVEV (reference sequence). This CDR3 is built from 15 residues. With V trimmed by 4 bases and J by 2 bases, 5 bases remained unmatched. Here the CDR3 reads CASSSGQGGPYEQYV. CDR3 DNA: TGTGCCAGCAGTTCCGGACAGGGGGGCCCCTACGAGCAGTACGTC.

This clone was seen a handful of times. CDR3 DNA: TGCGCCAGCAGCTTGGTTCTAAACTCACCCCTCCACTTT. This codes for CASSLVLNSPLHF. This chain uses TRBV5-1 with TRBJ1-6; D gene ambiguous. The CDR3 is 13 residues long. Germline V gene sequence: CDR1 SGHRS, CDR2 YFSETQ. V lost 0 bases and J lost 10, with 8 bases in between.